A single T cell receptor beta chain is shown here with its context. These data come from a study of shared clonotypes between healthy human individuals. The CDR3 spans 15 residues. The V and J ends lost 2 bases and 8 bases respectively, with 15 bases between them. Germline-derived CDR1 and CDR2 are SNHLY and FYNNEI. CD8 cells regarded as naive lacked CD45RO, were positively chosen for CCR7, and omitted terminally differentiated effector memory CD45RA+ cells. Repertoires were generated with immunoSEQ multiplex PCR, while TCRdb's copy carries only in-frame clones and drops some. This sample carries around 1.9 million clones, roughly 91% of them seen once, and the ten largest clones take under 2%.

The source of this sequence is a man between 18 and 29 years old in good health. Some clones in this sample may be carry-over from other donors' samples. Sequenced input: naive CD8+ T cells from PBMCs. The chain has TRBV2 and TRBJ1-4; D unclear. The CDR3 reads CASSETDGPAEKLFF. The DNA of the CDR3 is TGTGCCAGCAGTGAAACTGACGGCCCGGCCGAAAAACTGTTTTTT. Drawing the rest from reference TRBV2 and TRBJ1-4, the complete variable domain is EPEVTQTPSHQVTQMGQEVILRCVPISNHLYFYWYRQILGQKVEFLVSFYNNEISEKSEIFDDQFSVERPDGSNFTLKIRSTKLEDSAMYFCASSETDGPAEKLFFGSGTQLSVL.